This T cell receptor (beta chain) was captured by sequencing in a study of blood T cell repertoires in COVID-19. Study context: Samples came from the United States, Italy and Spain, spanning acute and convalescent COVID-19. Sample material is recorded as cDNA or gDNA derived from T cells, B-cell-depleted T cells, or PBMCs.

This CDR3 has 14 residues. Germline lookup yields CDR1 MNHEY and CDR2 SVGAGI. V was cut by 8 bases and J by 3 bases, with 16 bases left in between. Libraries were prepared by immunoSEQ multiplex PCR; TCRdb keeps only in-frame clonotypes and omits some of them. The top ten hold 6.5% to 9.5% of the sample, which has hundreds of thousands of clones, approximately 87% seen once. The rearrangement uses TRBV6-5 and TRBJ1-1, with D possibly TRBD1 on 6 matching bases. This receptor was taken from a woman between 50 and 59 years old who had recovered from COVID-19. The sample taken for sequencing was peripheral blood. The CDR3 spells CASSMGDIYTEAFF. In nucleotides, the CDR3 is TGTGCCAGCTCCATGGGGGACATCTACACTGAAGCTTTCTTT.